A single sample is the source of the 24 T cell receptor beta chains below, sequenced in a study of cytomegalovirus exposure and HLA in healthy donors. The PCR had 60 Vbeta and 13 Jbeta primers. Produced via immunoSEQ multiplex PCR; TCRdb's table is partial and in-frame only. The sample contains 150,000 or so clones, 70% to 90% of which appear only once. Sample: PBMCs. These receptors came from a woman aged 35 to 49 in good health and CMV-seropositive.

This sequence joins TRBV5-1 and TRBJ1-5; the match to TRBD1 covers 8 bases. The trim removed 2 bases at V and 2 bases at J, leaving 3 bases unmatched. From germline, CDR1 is SGHRS and CDR2 YFSETQ. The CDR3 has 15 amino acids. The CDR3 spells CASSLGQGGNQPQHF. CDR3 nucleotide sequence: TGCGCCAGCAGCTTAGGACAGGGAGGCAATCAGCCCCAGCATTTT.

Note on this clone: At the DNA level, this CDR3 is encoded by other sequences in the same sample as well. The V gene is TRBV27, the J gene TRBJ2-5; TRBD2 is a possible D gene (6 bases). V was clipped by 7 bases and J by 1 base, with 10 bases between them. The CDR3 consists of 13 residues. CDR1 and CDR2 (germline): MNHEY, SMNVEV (reference sequence). CDR3 coding DNA: TGTGCCAGCAAACCGGGACTCCAAGAGACCCAGTACTTC. It translates to CASKPGLQETQYF.

The chain employs TRBV5-1 and TRBJ2-5, with 14 bases matching TRBD2. Per germline, CDR1 SGHRS and CDR2 YFSETQ. V lost 3 bases and J lost 3; bases outside the gene matches: 4. This CDR3 has 16 residues. The CDR3 sequence is CASSWGLAGEKETQYF. The CDR3 DNA is TGCGCCAGCAGCTGGGGACTAGCGGGAGAAAAAGAGACCCAGTACTTC.

The CDR3 nucleotides are TGTGCCAGCAGCCCCCCTGCACAGGGCTACACTGAAGCTTTCTTT. Amino acid sequence: CASSPPAQGYTEAFF. The chain carries TRBV7-9 and TRBJ1-1; D is perhaps TRBD1 (6 bases). The V and J ends lost 5 bases and 3 bases respectively, with 16 bases between them. The germline CDR1 and CDR2 sequences are SEHNR and FQNEAQ (reference sequence). There are 15 residues in the CDR3.

The chain combines TRBV29-1 with TRBJ2-7; no clear D. Trimming left V 0 bases short and J 5 bases short, with 5 bases between. Per the germline V gene, CDR1 is SQVTM and CDR2 is ANQGSEA. The CDR3 length is 11 residues. CDR3 sequence: CSVEDSNEQYF. CDR3 bases: TGCAGCGTTGAAGATAGCAACGAGCAGTACTTC.

This chain links TRBV5-4 with TRBJ2-7; possible D gene TRBD2, 6 bases. The CDR3 is made up of 14 amino acids. Per germline, CDR1 SGHNT and CDR2 YYREEE (reference sequence). Trimming removed 4 bases at V and 1 base at J, with 12 bases between. The CDR3 spells CASSPSTRSYEQYF. In nucleotides, the CDR3 is TGTGCCAGCAGCCCCTCGACTAGGTCCTACGAGCAGTACTTC.

This chain connects TRBV2 to TRBJ1-5, with D possibly TRBD1 on 5 matching bases. There are 14 residues in the CDR3. Germline V gene lookup returns CDR1 SNHLY and CDR2 FYNNEI. V gave up 5 bases and J gave up 2 bases, with 10 bases separating them. Here the CDR3 reads CASSTLGGNQPQHF. The DNA for the CDR3 is TGTGCCAGCAGTACTCTAGGGGGCAATCAGCCCCAGCATTTT. Full variable domain (missing parts from reference TRBV2 and TRBJ1-5): EPEVTQTPSHQVTQMGQEVILRCVPISNHLYFYWYRQILGQKVEFLVSFYNNEISEKSEIFDDQFSVERPDGSNFTLKIRSTKLEDSAMYFCASSTLGGNQPQHFGDGTRLSIL.

The chain uses TRBV5-1 and TRBJ2-7, with a tentative D call TRBD2 (5 bases). Trimming left V 4 bases short and J 3 bases short, with 11 bases between. Germline CDR1 is SGHRS and CDR2 is YFSETQ. The CDR3 has 13 amino acids. CDR3 residues: CASSIGLNYEQYF. CDR3 DNA sequence: TGCGCCAGCAGCATCGGACTTAACTACGAGCAGTACTTC. Based on the CDR3 plus reference TRBV5-1 and TRBJ2-7, the full variable domain is KAGVTQTPRYLIKTRGQQVTLSCSPISGHRSVSWYQQTPGQGLQFLFEYFSETQRNKGNFPGRFSGRQFSNSRSEMNVSTLELGDSALYLCASSIGLNYEQYFGPGTRLTVT.

The chain is built from TRBV6-1 and TRBJ2-2; D is uncertain. The CDR3 has 13 residues. Between the trimmed V and J ends, which lost 5 bases and 0 bases, there was a span of 4 bases. Germline CDR1 reads MNHNS; CDR2 reads SASEGT. CDR3: CASSITNTGELFF. In nucleotides, the CDR3 is TGTGCCAGCAGTATTACGAACACCGGGGAGCTGTTTTTT.

The chain employs TRBV27 and TRBJ2-5; 13 nucleotides agree with TRBD2. The CDR3 contains 19 residues. In germline, CDR1 is MNHEY, CDR2 SMNVEV (reference sequence). V lost 5 bases and J lost 5; bases outside the gene matches: 17. This chain's CDR3 is CASSPEPPGLAGSRETQYF. The CDR3 DNA sequence: TGTGCCAGCAGTCCCGAACCTCCGGGACTAGCGGGAAGTAGGGAGACCCAGTACTTC.

The V and J genes are TRBV10-3 and TRBJ2-7; weak D call: TRBD1 (7 bases). There are 14 residues in the CDR3. V dropped 3 bases and J dropped 6 bases, with 15 bases sitting between them. Germline CDR1 is ENHRY and CDR2 is SYGVKD. Written as DNA, the CDR3 is TGTGCCATCAGTGAAGGAGGGGGCTCCGGCGAGCAGTACTTC. Protein product: CAISEGGGSGEQYF.

The V gene is TRBV5-5, the J gene TRBJ2-7, with a possible D match to TRBD1 (5 bases). CDR1 is SGHKS and CDR2 is YYEKEE in the germline V gene (reference sequence). This CDR3 contains 14 residues. Trimming cost V 1 base and J 7 bases, with 15 bases left between them. CDR3 amino acids: CASSLLRVPSEQYF. CDR3 bases: TGTGCCAGCAGCTTGCTCAGGGTACCTAGTGAGCAGTACTTC.

The rearrangement uses TRBV5-1 and TRBJ1-1; D not resolved. Trimming cost V 2 bases and J 0 bases, with 5 bases left between them. The germline gives CDR1 SGHRS, CDR2 YFSETQ. CDR3 length: 13 residues. The CDR3 DNA reads as TGCGCCAGCAGCTTCAGTATGAACACTGAAGCTTTCTTT. It translates to CASSFSMNTEAFF.

The rearrangement uses TRBV21-1 and TRBJ2-1; the DNA was not compared with TRBD2, the D call given in the table. TRBV21-1 is a recognized pseudogene. The CDR3 has 16 residues. CDR3 DNA: TGTGCCAGCAGCACTACCGGGACTAGCGAACACAATGAGCAGTTCTTC. The encoded protein is CASSTTGTSEHNEQFF.

The rearrangement links TRBV5-4 to TRBJ2-3; a possible D gene is TRBD2 (6 bases). This CDR3 is 16 amino acids long. The germline gives CDR1 SGHNT, CDR2 YYREEE (reference sequence). Trimming left V 0 bases short and J 0 bases short, with 11 bases between. The CDR3 DNA sequence: TGTGCCAGCAGCTTGGTCCCGGGACTTAGCACAGATACGCAGTATTTT. Translation gives CASSLVPGLSTDTQYF.

V usage is TRBV6-1 and J usage is TRBJ2-7; D remains unclear. V lost 3 bases and J lost 1, with 7 bases in between. This CDR3 comprises 13 residues. Germline CDR1 reads MNHNS; CDR2 reads SASEGT. CDR3 DNA: TGTGCCAGCAGTGACCAGGTTTCCTACGAGCAGTACTTC. It is translated as CASSDQVSYEQYF.

CDR3 coding DNA: TGTGCCAGCAGTGGGTATGAGCGGGACCAAGAGACCCAGTACTTC. Its protein is CASSGYERDQETQYF. V and J are TRBV2 and TRBJ2-5, with D maybe TRBD2 (6 bases). The CDR3 contains 15 residues. Trimming shortened V by 4 bases and J by 0 bases, and 12 bases separated the two germline ends. Germline V gene data show CDR1 as SNHLY and CDR2 as FYNNEI.

The chain combines TRBV6-1 with TRBJ1-5; TRBD1 is a possible D gene (5 bases). The CDR3 runs 16 residues. Looked up from germline, CDR1 is MNHNS and CDR2 is SASEGT. Trimming took off 3 bases at V and 4 bases at J, with 16 bases between the two ends. The CDR3 bases are TGTGCCAGCAGTGAGGGGGGGTGGGGTCGAAATCAGCCCCAGCATTTT. Translating it yields CASSEGGWGRNQPQHF.

The V and J genes are TRBV7-7 and TRBJ2-7, with no clear D. The CDR3 sequence is 13 residues long. Germline values: CDR1 SSHAT, CDR2 FNYEAQ (reference sequence). The CDR3 coding sequence is TGTGCTAGCCCCTCAAAACGTAGCTACGAGCAGTACTTC. Its protein product is CASPSKRSYEQYF.

The chain links TRBV27 to TRBJ2-3, with D tentatively TRBD1 (5 bases). Trimming removed 5 bases from V and 3 bases from J, with 12 bases in between. There are 14 residues in the CDR3. Germline V gives CDR1 MNHEY, CDR2 SMNVEV (reference sequence). DNA of the CDR3: TGTGCCAGCAGTCCAATAGGGGTGACAGATACGCAGTATTTT. Residues: CASSPIGVTDTQYF.

DNA for the CDR3: TGTGCCAGCAGCTTGGGTACACTTAGCTCCTACGAGCAGTACTTC. It codes for CASSLGTLSSYEQYF. The chain recombines TRBV5-4 with TRBJ2-5; unclear D gene. Near its end, the DNA agrees better with TRBJ2-7, so the J call may be wrong. Germline V gene sequence: CDR1 SGHNT, CDR2 YYREEE (reference sequence). This CDR3 region has 15 residues.

Regarding this clone: Other DNA sequences of this sample code for an identical CDR3. The chain employs TRBV6-5 and TRBJ2-7; D unresolved. CDR3 size: 13 residues. Germline V gene data show CDR1 as MNHEY and CDR2 as SVGAGI. The V end lost 4 bases, the J end lost 0 bases, and 7 bases lay between the germline ends. CDR3 sequence (DNA): TGTGCCAGCAGTTGGTCGAGCTCCTACGAGCAGTACTTC. It yields the protein CASSWSSSYEQYF.

The rearrangement links TRBV5-6 to TRBJ2-7, with D perhaps TRBD1 (5 bases). The germline V gene has CDR1 SGHDT and CDR2 YYEEEE. Trimming took 4 bases from V and 2 from J, leaving 13 bases between them. There are 14 residues in the CDR3. The CDR3 is CASSTQGVTYEQYF. CDR3 DNA sequence: TGTGCCAGCAGCACCCAAGGGGTAACCTACGAGCAGTACTTC.

On this clone: This CDR3 is also generated by other DNA sequences in the sample. This chain connects TRBV10-3 to TRBJ1-1; D remains ambiguous. The CDR3 covers 13 residues. Trimming stripped 6 bases from V and 6 bases from J, with 14 bases between. Germline-derived CDR1 and CDR2 are ENHRY and SYGVKD. CDR3 residues: CAIRGDGLAEAFF. In nucleotides, the CDR3 is TGTGCCATCAGAGGAGACGGCCTCGCTGAAGCTTTCTTT.